This TCR beta chain was captured by sequencing in a study of blood T cell repertoires in COVID-19. TCRdb keeps only in-frame clones here, not all; method: immunoSEQ multiplex PCR. The sample consists of approximately 300,000 clones, around 92% of them appearing once. Sequencing was carried out using peripheral blood. This TCR derives from a man younger than 30 who had recovered from COVID-19.

The CDR3 sequence is CASSFGPGTIMNTEAFF. The CDR3 nucleotides are TGTGCCAGCAGCTTCGGTCCCGGGACAATTATGAACACTGAAGCTTTCTTT. V gene TRBV5-6 combines with J gene TRBJ1-1; maybe TRBD1 (6 bases). V shed 2 bases and J shed 0 bases, with 17 bases lying between them. Germline V gives CDR1 SGHDT, CDR2 YYEEEE. CDR3 length: 17 amino acids.